These 9 T cell receptor beta chains originate from one sample sequenced in a study of Ad26.COV2.S vaccination and SARS-CoV-2 variants (dated by TCRdb to the early 2020s). Library method: the immunoSEQ multiplex PCR assay. TCRdb mirrors the immuneACCESS table, restricted to in-frame sequences. Some clones are absent from its copies; in checked studies, under half trace to an unresolved V gene, and the reason for the others is unknown. Across this sample there are some 640,000 clones, with more than 80% seen only once. The ten largest clonotypes hold about 1.5% of the sample. Sample treatment or condition, as interpreted from the label and publication: roughly 18 received Ad26.COV2.S at low or high dose, single or two shots; several received placebo; per-sample allocation not given. Repertoires of vaccine and placebo recipients were sequenced from samples taken on day 63 after the first injection.

The sequenced sample was peripheral blood, obtained in a trial of Ad26.COV2.S vaccine versus placebo. The receptors were sampled from a person aged 18-65 years who received the Ad26.COV2.S COVID-19 vaccine or a placebo.

The chain uses TRBV19 and TRBJ2-1; 8 nucleotides agree with TRBD2. Germline V gene lookup returns CDR1 LNHDA and CDR2 SQIVND (reference sequence). V lost 5 bases and J lost 3; bases outside the gene matches: 6. The CDR3 runs to 15 residues. CDR3 loop: CASSVAGLGYNEQFF. In DNA, the CDR3 is TGTGCCAGTAGTGTTGCGGGACTAGGCTACAATGAGCAGTTCTTC.

The CDR3 sequence: CASSEGLAGDADTQYF. DNA for the CDR3: TGTGCCAGCAGTGAAGGGCTAGCGGGAGATGCAGATACGCAGTATTTT. The chain links TRBV2 to TRBJ2-3; 10 bases map to TRBD2. Germline CDR1 reads SNHLY; CDR2 reads FYNNEI. With V trimmed by 1 base and J by 4 bases, 5 bases remained unmatched. The length of the CDR3 is 16 residues.

In its sample, this clone was seen once. This rearrangement joins TRBV19 to TRBJ2-7; unclear D gene. The CDR3 is 13 amino acids. Trimming pared 3 bases from V and 0 bases from J, leaving 6 bases between. Germline V gene sequence: CDR1 LNHDA, CDR2 SQIVND (reference sequence). CDR3 loop: CASSMGSSYEQYF. As DNA, the CDR3 is TGTGCCAGTAGTATGGGTAGCTCCTACGAGCAGTACTTC.

V is TRBV27 and J is TRBJ1-1; 8 nucleotides agree with TRBD1. Germline values: CDR1 MNHEY, CDR2 SMNVEV (reference sequence). The CDR3 covers 15 residues. With V trimmed by 1 base and J by 4 bases, 5 bases remained unmatched. The DNA for the CDR3 is TGTGCCAGCAGTTTATTAGGACAGGGCAGCACTGAAGCTTTCTTT. It is translated as CASSLLGQGSTEAFF.

The chain combines TRBV7-9 with TRBJ2-1; D assignment may be TRBD1 or TRBD2 (5 bases each). Trimming stripped 5 bases from V and 6 bases from J, with 17 bases between. From germline, CDR1 is SEHNR and CDR2 FQNEAQ (reference sequence). This CDR3 has 15 amino acids. CDR3 loop: CASSGPGTTPNEQFF. The CDR3 DNA follows: TGTGCCAGCAGCGGGCCCGGGACCACACCCAATGAGCAGTTCTTC.

The rearrangement links TRBV7-2 to TRBJ2-3, with no clear D. The CDR3 runs to 14 residues. Per the germline V gene, CDR1 is SGHTA and CDR2 is FQGNSA. V was clipped by 5 bases and J by 2 bases, with 11 bases between them. The CDR3: CASSPVTFTDTQYF. CDR3 nucleotides: TGTGCCAGCAGCCCTGTAACTTTCACAGATACGCAGTATTTT.

This chain connects TRBV6-5 to TRBJ1-5; D unclear. The CDR3 totals 13 residues. CDR1 is MNHEY, CDR2 SVGAGI, per germline. The V end was cut by 6 bases, the J end by 4 bases, with 10 bases between. Written as DNA, the CDR3 is TGTGCCAGCAGAGTCGAAGGGAATCAGCCCCAGCATTTT. Amino acid sequence: CASRVEGNQPQHF.

The gene calls are TRBV27 and TRBJ2-3; 7 positions match TRBD2. The CDR3 has 17 residues. Trimming removed 1 base from V and 1 base from J; junction bases left unmatched: 8. The V gene's germline CDR1 is MNHEY and CDR2 SMNVEV (reference sequence). CDR3 residues: CASSLFRPSGGTDTQYF. The CDR3 DNA is TGTGCCAGCAGTTTATTCCGTCCCAGCGGGGGCACAGATACGCAGTATTTT.

This sequence joins TRBV24-1 and TRBJ2-2; TRBD2 agrees at 9 bases. Trimming at V came to 5 bases and at J to 8 bases, leaving 8 bases not matched to a gene. The length of the CDR3 is 15 residues. Germline CDR1 and CDR2: KGHDR and SFDVKD. The DNA for the CDR3 is TGTGCCACCAGTGTAAGAGCGGGAGGACATGGGGAGCTGTTTTTT. Residues: CATSVRAGGHGELFF.